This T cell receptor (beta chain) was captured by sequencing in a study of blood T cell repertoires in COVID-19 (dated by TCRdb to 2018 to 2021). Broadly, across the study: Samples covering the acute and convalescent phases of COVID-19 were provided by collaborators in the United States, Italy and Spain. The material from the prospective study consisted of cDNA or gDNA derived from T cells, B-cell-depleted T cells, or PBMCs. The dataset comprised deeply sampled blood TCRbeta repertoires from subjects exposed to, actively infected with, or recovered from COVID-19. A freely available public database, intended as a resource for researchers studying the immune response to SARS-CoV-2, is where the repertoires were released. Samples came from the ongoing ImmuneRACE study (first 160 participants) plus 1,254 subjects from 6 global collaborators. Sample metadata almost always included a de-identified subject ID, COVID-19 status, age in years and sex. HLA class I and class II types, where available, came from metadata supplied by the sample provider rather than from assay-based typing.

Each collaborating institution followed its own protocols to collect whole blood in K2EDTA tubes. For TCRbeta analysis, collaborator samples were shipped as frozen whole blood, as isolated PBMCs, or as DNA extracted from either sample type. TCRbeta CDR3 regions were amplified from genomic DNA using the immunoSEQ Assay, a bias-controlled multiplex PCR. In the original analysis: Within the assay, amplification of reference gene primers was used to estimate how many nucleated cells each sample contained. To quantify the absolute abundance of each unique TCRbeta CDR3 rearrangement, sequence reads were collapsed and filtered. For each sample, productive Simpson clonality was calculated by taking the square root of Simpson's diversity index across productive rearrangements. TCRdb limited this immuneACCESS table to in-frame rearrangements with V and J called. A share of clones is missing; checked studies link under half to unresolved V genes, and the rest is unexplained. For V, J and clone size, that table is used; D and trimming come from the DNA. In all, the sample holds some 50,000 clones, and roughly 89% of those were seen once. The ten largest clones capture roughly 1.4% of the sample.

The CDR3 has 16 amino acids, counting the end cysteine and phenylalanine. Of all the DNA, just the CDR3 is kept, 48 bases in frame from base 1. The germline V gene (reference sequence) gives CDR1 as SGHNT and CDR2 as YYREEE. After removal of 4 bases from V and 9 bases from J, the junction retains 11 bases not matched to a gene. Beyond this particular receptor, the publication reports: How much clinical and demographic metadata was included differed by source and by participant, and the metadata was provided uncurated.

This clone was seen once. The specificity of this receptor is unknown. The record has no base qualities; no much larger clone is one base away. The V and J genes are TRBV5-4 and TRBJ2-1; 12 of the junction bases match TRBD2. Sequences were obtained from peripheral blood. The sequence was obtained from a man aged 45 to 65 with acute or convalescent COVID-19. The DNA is TGTGCCAGCAGCCCGGGGGGGCTAGCGGGAGGGTTTGAGCAGTTCTTC. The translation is CASSPGGLAGGFEQFF.